The 32 T cell receptor beta chains below all came from one sample that was sequenced in a study of blood T cell repertoires in COVID-19. Measured with immunoSEQ multiplex PCR; TCRdb has only the in-frame clones, and not every one. The data contain roughly 250,000 clones, more than 80% of them seen just once; the ten biggest clones take up over 3.5%. The specimen sequenced was peripheral blood. The source is a woman between 40 and 50 years old with acute or convalescent COVID-19.

This sequence joins TRBV29-1 and TRBJ2-1, with 9 bases identical to TRBD2. CDR1 is SQVTM, CDR2 ANQGSEA, per germline. The CDR3 spans 15 residues. The V and J ends lost 3 bases and 2 bases, in that order; junction bases with no gene match: 5. Here the CDR3 reads CSVDGGGGAYNEQFF. CDR3 DNA: TGCAGCGTTGACGGGGGCGGGGGGGCCTACAATGAGCAGTTCTTC.

This chain connects TRBV30 to TRBJ2-2; weak D call: TRBD2 (6 bases). The CDR3 is 13 residues long. Trimming stripped 7 bases from V and 6 bases from J, with 15 bases between. Looked up from germline, CDR1 is GTSNPN and CDR2 is SVGIG (reference sequence). The CDR3 here is CALRGGRSGELFF. CDR3 sequence (DNA): TGTGCCTTGAGGGGTGGGAGGTCCGGGGAGCTGTTTTTT.

The V and J genes are TRBV12-3 or TRBV12-4 and TRBJ1-6; 11 nucleotides line up with TRBD1. Germline trimming cut 6 bases from V and 8 bases from J; bases unmatched to any gene: 0. The CDR3 runs to 13 residues. This CDR3 reads CASRDRGHSPLHF. CDR3 in DNA: TGTGCCAGCAGGGACAGGGGGCATTCACCCCTCCACTTT.

The chain uses TRBV5-4 and TRBJ1-2; the D is unclear. V was pared by 0 bases and J by 2 bases, with 8 bases between. Looked up from germline, CDR1 is SGHNT and CDR2 is YYREEE (reference sequence). CDR3 length: 14 residues. For the CDR3, the DNA is TGTGCCAGCAGCTTGGCCGGAGGGAACTATGGCTACACCTTC. This gives the protein CASSLAGGNYGYTF. Using reference TRBV5-4 and TRBJ1-2 for the parts outside the CDR3, the full variable domain is ETGVTQSPTHLIKTRGQQVTLRCSSQSGHNTVSWYQQALGQGPQFIFQYYREEENGRGNFPPRFSGLQFPNYSSELNVNALELDDSALYLCASSLAGGNYGYTFGSGTRLTVV.

This sequence joins TRBV6-4 and TRBJ2-7; TRBD2 matches at 9 bases. Unmatched junction bases numbered 5, after V lost 0 bases and J lost 5 bases. This CDR3 contains 15 residues. The germline CDR1 and CDR2 sequences are MRHNA and SNTAGT. The CDR3: CASSDSGGGANEQYV. DNA of the CDR3: TGTGCCAGCAGTGACTCGGGCGGGGGGGCGAACGAGCAGTACGTC.

The chain uses TRBV9 and TRBJ1-2; TRBD1 matches 12 bases. This CDR3 is built from 16 residues. The V segment lost 4 bases and the J segment 3 bases; nucleotides outside the gene matches: 7. The germline gives CDR1 SGDLS, CDR2 YYNGEE. The CDR3: CASSLTGTGGHYGYTF. In DNA form, the CDR3 reads TGTGCCAGCAGCCTAACTGGGACAGGGGGCCACTATGGCTACACCTTC.

The rearrangement links TRBV27 to TRBJ1-1; TRBD1 matches at 9 bases. This CDR3 is built from 14 residues. Germline CDR1 reads MNHEY; CDR2 reads SMNVEV (reference sequence). V shed 6 bases and J 8 bases; nucleotides not matched to a gene: 10. The CDR3 sequence: CASRPGQGLSEAFF. The CDR3 region has the DNA TGTGCCAGCAGGCCGGGACAGGGTTTATCGGAAGCTTTCTTT.

The rearrangement links TRBV6-5 to TRBJ1-2; D possibly corresponds to TRBD1 (6 bases). There are 13 residues in the CDR3. The V gene's germline CDR1 is MNHEY and CDR2 SVGAGI. Trimming took off 2 bases at V and 8 bases at J, with 12 bases between the two ends. Written as DNA, the CDR3 is TGTGCCAGCAGTTACCAGGCAGGGGAGGGCTACACCTTC. Translating it yields CASSYQAGEGYTF.

This rearrangement joins TRBV4-1 to TRBJ1-2; 9 nucleotides agree with TRBD1. The CDR3 has 12 amino acids. Looked up from germline, CDR1 is MGHRA and CDR2 is YSYEKL. J gave up 12 bases and V 4 bases, and 6 bases lay outside the gene matches. The CDR3 region is CASSRWTGEHTF. The CDR3 DNA reads TGCGCCAGCAGCCGATGGACAGGGGAACACACCTTC.

The CDR3 coding sequence is TGTGCCTGGGCAGGGGGATACAATCAGCCCCAGCATTTT. This translates into CAWAGGYNQPQHF. This chain links TRBV30 with TRBJ1-5; 7 bases are shared with TRBD1. Germline trimming cut 5 bases from V and 3 bases from J; bases unmatched to any gene: 4. This CDR3 spans 13 amino acids. Germline values: CDR1 GTSNPN, CDR2 SVGIG (reference sequence).

The rearrangement joins TRBV7-9 to TRBJ2-5; weak D call: TRBD2 (5 bases). The germline CDR1 and CDR2 sequences are SEHNR and FQNEAQ (reference sequence). The CDR3 loop spans 14 amino acids. Trimming left V 2 bases short and J 5 bases short, with 12 bases between. This CDR3 is CASSLIDRGETQYF. The CDR3 nucleotides read TGTGCCAGCAGCTTAATAGACCGCGGGGAGACCCAGTACTTC.

This sequence joins TRBV6-5 and TRBJ2-7; 8 bases fit TRBD2. V was pared by 2 bases and J by 5 bases, with 2 bases of the junction left unmatched. The length of the CDR3 is 13 residues. Germline V gene data show CDR1 as MNHEY and CDR2 as SVGAGI. In nucleotides, the CDR3 is TGTGCCAGCAGTTACGCGGGGGGCCACGAGCAGTACGTC. Translating it yields CASSYAGGHEQYV.

This clone was observed once. The chain employs TRBV5-1 and TRBJ2-4; 11 bases are shared with TRBD1. The CDR3 sequence is 15 residues long. Germline CDR1 and CDR2: SGHRS and YFSETQ. The trim removed 6 bases at V and 6 bases at J, leaving 8 bases unmatched. The CDR3 DNA reads TGCGCCAGCAAGGCCAGGACAGGGGGCGCAAACATTCAGTACTTC. It yields the protein CASKARTGGANIQYF.

This chain uses TRBV4-2 with TRBJ1-4; D perhaps matches TRBD1 (5 bases). The germline gives CDR1 LGHNA, CDR2 YNFKEQ. Deletions cut 1 base from V and 6 bases from J, with 12 bases between. The CDR3 spans 15 residues. CDR3 sequence reads: CASSQGWGGHEKLFF. CDR3 nucleotides: TGTGCCAGCAGCCAAGGGTGGGGGGGACATGAAAAACTGTTTTTT.

This chain joins TRBV6-6 and TRBJ1-4; TRBD1 matches at 7 bases. The CDR3 is 15 residues long. The V and J ends lost 7 bases and 4 bases, in that order; junction bases with no gene match: 9. Germline V lookup: CDR1 MNHNY, CDR2 SVGAGI (reference sequence). CDR3 coding DNA: TGTGCCAGCAACAATGGGGACAGCCTTAATGAAAAACTGTTTTTT. The encoded protein is CASNNGDSLNEKLFF.

The chain recombines TRBV5-1 with TRBJ1-1; unclear D gene. Germline CDR1 SGHRS, CDR2 YFSETQ. The CDR3 is 14 residues long. V shed 6 bases and J shed 3 bases, with 15 bases lying between them. The CDR3 loop is CASTKRGVDTEAFF. Written as DNA, the CDR3 is TGCGCCAGCACTAAACGGGGTGTGGACACTGAAGCTTTCTTT.

The chain is built from TRBV7-2 and TRBJ2-3, with D hard to call. Between the trimmed V and J ends, which lost 1 base and 10 bases, there was a span of 9 bases. Germline-derived CDR1 and CDR2 are SGHTA and FQGNSA. There are 12 residues in the CDR3. The CDR3 loop is CASSLVVQSQYF. CDR3 DNA sequence: TGTGCCAGCAGCTTAGTGGTTCAGTCGCAGTATTTT.

This clone was recorded a few times. DNA of the CDR3: TGTGCCAGCAGTTCGCAACAGGGGGGTGACTATGGCTACACCTTC. Its translation: CASSSQQGGDYGYTF. The genes are TRBV6-5 and TRBJ1-2; 8 nucleotides match TRBD1. Losses at the gene ends were 4 bases for V and 3 bases for J; bases not matched to a gene: 7. The CDR3 covers 15 residues. Germline CDR1 and CDR2: MNHEY and SVGAGI.

V is TRBV5-4 and J is TRBJ1-4, with TRBD1 matching 10 bases. There are 13 residues in the CDR3. V lost 8 bases to trimming and J lost 13 bases; unmatched junction nucleotides: 11. The germline gives CDR1 SGHNT, CDR2 YYREEE (reference sequence). In DNA form, the CDR3 reads TGTGCCAGTTCCTCACCGGGACAGGGGACACTGTTTTTT. It is translated as CASSSPGQGTLFF.

This sequence joins TRBV12-5 and TRBJ2-5; D gene uncertain. The CDR3 sequence is 11 residues long. Per germline, CDR1 LGHNT and CDR2 FRNRAP. V shed 3 bases and J shed 4 bases, with 3 bases lying between them. In nucleotides, the CDR3 is TGTGCTAGTGGTTTCCTAGAGACCCAGTACTTC. It specifies CASGFLETQYF.

The chain carries TRBV7-9 and TRBJ1-1, with no clear D. This CDR3 is built from 15 residues. V was clipped by 5 bases and J by 6 bases, with 19 bases between them. Per germline, CDR1 SEHNR and CDR2 FQNEAQ (reference sequence). CDR3 coding DNA: TGTGCCAGCAGCCAAGGGAGACTATTCGACGCTGAAGCTTTCTTT. This gives the protein CASSQGRLFDAEAFF.

V and J are TRBV2 and TRBJ2-7; possibly TRBD1 for D (5 bases). Germline V gene lookup returns CDR1 SNHLY and CDR2 FYNNEI. V lost 3 bases and J 2 bases, leaving 11 bases between the germline ends. The CDR3 totals 14 residues. The DNA of the CDR3 is TGTGCCAGCAGTGATCAGGCAGGGACCTACGAGCAGTACGTC. Translation gives CASSDQAGTYEQYV.

The V call is TRBV6-1, the J call TRBJ1-1, with D hard to call. This CDR3 spans 13 amino acids. The V end lost 2 bases, the J end lost 6 bases, and 10 bases lay between the germline ends. CDR1 MNHNS and CDR2 SASEGT come from the germline V gene. Here the CDR3 reads CASSESRPSEAFF. CDR3 DNA sequence: TGTGCCAGCAGTGAATCGCGCCCATCTGAAGCTTTCTTT.

The chain recombines TRBV27 with TRBJ1-1; D uncertain. Trimming removed 6 bases from V and 4 bases from J, with 15 bases in between. Germline V gene lookup returns CDR1 MNHEY and CDR2 SMNVEV (reference sequence). This CDR3 contains 14 residues. The CDR3 spells CASRDGPLSTEAFF. CDR3 nucleotides: TGTGCCAGCAGAGATGGGCCGTTGAGCACTGAAGCTTTCTTT.

The chain recombines TRBV7-6 with TRBJ2-3; 10 nucleotides agree with TRBD2. This CDR3 contains 18 residues. The J segment lost 0 bases and the V segment lost 0 bases, leaving 6 bases of the junction unmatched. Per the germline V gene, CDR1 is SGHVS and CDR2 is FNYEAQ. The CDR3 nucleotides read TGTGCCAGCAGCTTAGCCAGCGGGGGGGCCGCGAGCACAGATACGCAGTATTTT. Translating it yields CASSLASGGAASTDTQYF.

Remarks on this clone: A read error is possible here, since a much larger clone lies one base away. This chain joins TRBV2 and TRBJ1-1; 8 nucleotides agree with TRBD1. The junction had 0 bases not matched to a gene; V was cut back by 5 bases and J by 1 base. Per germline, CDR1 SNHLY and CDR2 FYNNEI. This CDR3 has 13 amino acids. DNA for the CDR3: TGTGCCAGCAGTACAGGGGGGAACACTGAAGCTTTCTTT. It translates to CASSTGGNTEAFF.

The rearrangement uses TRBV6-1 and TRBJ1-5, with TRBD1 matching over 11 bases. Unmatched junction bases numbered 8, after V lost 1 base and J lost 9 bases. The CDR3 length is 16 residues. Per germline, CDR1 MNHNS and CDR2 SASEGT. The chain's CDR3 is CASSEGTGGSLWPQHF. CDR3 nucleotides: TGTGCCAGCAGTGAAGGGACAGGGGGCTCACTTTGGCCCCAGCATTTT.

This clone was recorded a few times. The chain employs TRBV6-5 and TRBJ1-2, with 9 bases that match TRBD1. Germline V CDR1 and CDR2: MNHEY, SVGAGI. V trimming: 4 bases; J trimming: 7 bases; junction bases outside the gene matches: 10. CDR3 length: 15 residues. CDR3 in amino acids: CASSSPRDRDSGYTF. CDR3 sequence (DNA): TGTGCCAGCAGTTCCCCTAGGGACAGGGATTCTGGCTACACCTTC.

J is TRBJ1-1 and V is TRBV5-1, with no clear D. V dropped 0 bases and J dropped 1 base, with 4 bases sitting between them. This CDR3 spans 13 amino acids. Germline assignment: CDR1 SGHRS and CDR2 YFSETQ. The CDR3 loop is CASSLAKNTEAFF. In DNA form, the CDR3 reads TGCGCCAGCAGCTTGGCTAAGAACACTGAAGCTTTCTTT.

The rearrangement uses TRBV5-1 and TRBJ2-1; maybe TRBD2 (7 bases). Germline assignment: CDR1 SGHRS and CDR2 YFSETQ. Between the trimmed V and J ends, which lost 0 bases and 15 bases, there was a span of 22 bases. The CDR3 is 15 amino acids. The CDR3 DNA reads as TGCGCCAGCAGCTTGGTGAGGGGGGGTAAAGACGGTGCGTTCTTC. Amino acid sequence: CASSLVRGGKDGAFF.

This clone was seen only once. The V gene is TRBV4-2, the J gene TRBJ2-2, with D tentatively TRBD2 (6 bases). Germline V gene data show CDR1 as LGHNA and CDR2 as YNFKEQ. The V end lost 2 bases, the J end lost 11 bases, and 21 bases lay between the germline ends. The CDR3 consists of 16 residues. CDR3 residues: CASSQTLDGGRGELFF. The CDR3 coding sequence is TGTGCCAGCAGCCAAACCCTAGACGGGGGTCGCGGAGAGCTGTTTTTT.

This chain joins TRBV5-1 and TRBJ1-3, with 8 bases matching TRBD1. The germline CDR1 and CDR2 sequences are SGHRS and YFSETQ. The junction had 7 bases not matched to a gene; V was cut back by 4 bases and J by 4 bases. The CDR3 runs to 15 residues. The CDR3: CASSPDRTGGNTIYF. The CDR3 DNA reads as TGCGCCAGCAGCCCCGATAGGACAGGGGGAAACACCATATATTTT.